This T cell receptor (beta chain) was identified during a study of cytomegalovirus exposure and HLA in healthy donors (dated by TCRdb to about 2017). In the study overall: An earlier analysis of 587 of the donors reported 250 to 300 Gb of sequence data and around 120 million unique TCR beta sequences obtained from around 190 million T cells. An early release that covered some 640 HLA-typed donors contained around 300 gigabases of sequencing data and 75 million to 100 million unique TCR sequences. Among the approximately 400 genotyped donors, approximately 76% belonged to the genetic ancestry cluster associated with self-reported Caucasian donors. The study aimed to test whether cataloging public T cell receptors could reveal signatures of past pathogen exposure. The study used immunosequencing to profile the T cell repertoires of several hundred subjects and linked those repertoires to cytomegalovirus serostatus. Besides the first cohort of roughly 700 subjects, a separate validation cohort made up of 120 different subjects was used. To predict cytomegalovirus infection status, the study brought together high-throughput TCR immunosequencing, statistical association of individual TCRs with disease status, and machine learning. A later analysis re-analyzed previously published TCR beta repertoires from several hundred donors and added high-resolution HLA genotyping to study TCR occurrence patterns. The later analysis used no new phenotypic data to find candidate immune exposures, relying instead on TCR beta sequences and their occurrence across donors. In an earlier analysis of over 550 of the donors, high-throughput TCR beta sequencing was used to judge whether each TCR beta V gene segment behaved as functional or pseudogenic. Donor age, sex, ethnicity and CMV serostatus were collected together with the repertoire data. Genome-wide SNP genotypes for about 55% of the roughly 670 donors were used in a later genetic analysis, which treated that subset as a discovery cohort. All discovery cohort repertoires had been generated using a single sequencing platform. HLA typing covered class I and class II loci at four-digit resolution. The number of donors typed differed by locus, with about 629-640 for A, B, C, DRB1 and DQB1, more than 500 for DQA1, over 600 for DPA1, and some 440 for DPB1. About five DR-DQ haplotypes were treated as single units for association and clustering because of strong linkage in the cohort. On average, over 200,000 unique TCR beta nucleotide sequences were sequenced per donor among roughly 430 genotyped donors of the cohort, with about 17% of those sequences being non-productive.

The cohort was made up of approximately 700 healthy bone marrow donors. At the time of sampling, every cohort member was nominally healthy, though immune exposures that went unrecorded were likely present. The donor was CMV seronegative and was included in the group of about 400 seronegative cohort members. A peripheral blood sample was provided by each donor, and peripheral blood mononuclear cells were used for TCR beta sequencing. Genomic DNA extraction from the blood cell samples was performed with the Qiagen DNeasy Blood Extraction Kit. The germline V gene (reference sequence) supplies CDR1 GTSNPN and CDR2 SVGIG. From cysteine to phenylalanine, the CDR3 is 13 amino acids long. Only the CDR3 DNA stays, 39 bases, in frame from base 1. Trimming removed 5 bases from V and 5 bases from J, leaving 14 bases between the germline ends. The library was made by the immunoSEQ multiplex PCR assay. The multiplex PCR relied on a mix of 60 forward primers for TCR Vbeta segments and 13 reverse primers for TCR Jbeta segments. A multiplex PCR assay on genomic DNA amplified the CDR3 region of rearranged TCR beta genes. Amplified TCR beta libraries were sequenced as 87-base-pair reads on the Illumina HiSeq System. The paper's processing steps were these. A later analysis counted approximately 84 million unique TCR beta chains across the 550 to 700 repertoires, and approximately 11 million of these chains were shared by at least two donors. A nearest-neighbor algorithm error-corrected the raw reads and collapsed the reads into unique sequences, merging closely related sequences to remove PCR and sequencing errors. V, D and J gene segments were assigned by aligning CDR3 sequences to IMGT reference sequences. For a sequence to be retained, a match of at least six nucleotides to both a V gene segment and a J gene segment was required. Rearrangements were called productive when the CDR3 lacked stop codons and stayed in frame with V and J; all others were non-productive. CDR3 was defined according to IMGT convention as the region running from the second conserved V-encoded cysteine to the conserved J-encoded phenylalanine. Sequences without an unambiguous match to a single V gene segment were excluded from the earlier analysis of 450 to 650 of the donors. In an earlier analysis of a few hundred of the donors, a V segment was called functional when productive rearrangements were above 56.7%, and segregating when the standard deviation between donors exceeded 5%. To diagnose cytomegalovirus status from the catalog of TCR beta chain sequences, a statistical classification framework was built. V and J gene assignment, in a later analysis, came from comparing TCR nucleotide sequences with IMGT/GENE-DB human TR gene sequences. The TCRdist pipeline was used in a later analysis to assign CDR3 sequences and most-parsimonious VDJ recombination scenarios. In a later analysis, each TCR beta chain was defined by its CDR3 amino acid sequence together with its V-gene family, and reads lacking a unique V-gene family were excluded. A later analysis removed 592 highly shared, low-generation-probability nucleotide sequences to deal with suspected cross-contamination and a sequencing artifact. In a later analysis, a clonal expansion index for each public chain was calculated from normalized within-repertoire ranks of inferred template counts. Generation probabilities in a later analysis came from a VDJ recombination model fitted to out-of-frame rearrangements, and those results were checked against IGoR. In a later analysis, hypergeometric tests were used to score TCR-TCR, TCR-HLA and TCR-CMV co-occurrence, with a repertoire-size bias correction applied to TCR pairs. False discovery rates were estimated in a later analysis by permuting HLA or CMV assignments 20 times. In a later analysis, co-occurring TCRs were grouped using DBSCAN, with TCRdist sequence similarity added in when clustering inside HLA-allele-positive subsets. Repertoires with fewer than 30,000 or more than 120,000 public chains, plus five repertoires with anomalous nucleotide sharing, were excluded from co-occurrence clustering. Sourced from immuneACCESS, this table was stored by TCRdb with only in-frame sequences that have V and J called. A share of the clones is absent; for the studies checked, an unresolved V gene accounts for under half, and the remainder has no known explanation. The DNA gave D and trimming, while V, J and clone size come from that table. This sample holds over 70,000 clones; more than 75% were observed only once. Jointly, the top ten make up approximately 2% of the sample.

A remark on this clone: Which antigen it targets is not known. No base-level quality is on record; no much larger clone is a single base apart.

General findings and caveats noted by the study authors: Correlated functional status among segregating V segments might reflect linkage disequilibrium, but an unknown experimental factor could not be ruled out. For the cohort, immune exposure information was limited to CMV serostatus. According to a later analysis, most CMV-associated TCR beta chains appeared to be HLA-restricted, and the HLA associations seemed to be driven largely by CMV exposure. A later genetic analysis associated a missense DCLRE1C variant with V-gene and J-gene trimming of TCR beta chains, and an independent cohort replicated the association. The earlier analysis of nearly 600 of the donors excluded 15 to 20 rarely observed V segments, including chromosome 9 orphons, because counts were too low. The 87-base-pair reads could not distinguish some IMGT-functional V segments, including TRBV6-2 and TRBV6-3, so those segments were excluded. The sequencing pipeline was judged likely to have produced a cluster of highly shared sequence variants as a technical artifact. In a later analysis, HLA-associated TCR beta chains were found to be more clonally expanded and to have lower generation probabilities than equally common non-associated chains. In vitro tests confirmed that a few of the cytomegalovirus-associated TCR beta chains recognize cytomegalovirus antigens. Assigning TCR associations to individual alleles was difficult when HLA alleles, especially DR and DQ, strongly co-occurred. The study gave a list of some 150 TCR beta chains associated with cytomegalovirus. Roughly uniform sequencing depth across donors was assumed in presence/absence analyses, although this assumption may not hold. The authors suggested that the approach could potentially be generalized to other disease states and immunological phenotypes. An earlier analysis of approximately 540 of the donors showed that most TCR beta V segments appeared in productive rearrangements either about 87% or about 30% of the time, which broadly matched IMGT annotations. A further reported finding was that TCR beta sequences accurately predicted the HLA-A and HLA-B alleles for most subjects in the first cohort. In both the original and validation cohorts, the classifier was reported to diagnose cytomegalovirus status with high specificity and sensitivity. According to a later analysis, parvovirus B19, influenza, CMV and Epstein-Barr virus appeared linked to several top co-occurrence clusters. At a false discovery rate of 0.05, a later analysis linked around 15,000 TCR beta sequences to specific HLA alleles. While some public TCRs were present in many individuals, most TCR sequences turned up only very rarely across donors. Because HLA typing was unavailable for some donors at each locus, only the typed subset was used in association tests. Only TCR beta chains were sequenced in this cohort, and the absence of alpha or paired-chain data limited detectable features. According to a later genetic analysis, donors in an Asian-associated ancestry cluster had fewer N-insertions in productive TCRs than the approximately 610-donor mean. In a later analysis, the rate of TCR association differed among HLA loci, with DRB1 alleles having the most associated TCRs and HLA-C alleles having the fewest.

The V and J segments used are TRBV30 and TRBJ2-3; the D gene identity is not certain. Sequencing used PBMCs. The source is a man aged 18 to 30 in good health and CMV-seronegative. The CDR3 loop reads CAWARRGGDTQYF. The DNA sequence follows: TGTGCCTGGGCACGGCGAGGTGGAGATACGCAGTATTTT.